This T cell receptor beta chain was identified during a study of OX40 agonist ivuxolimab in advanced cancers. Across the whole study: The group had a mean age of about 65 years, ranged from about 20 to 80, and was 75% to 85% male. Therapy given before enrollment (anti-PD-1, anti-PD-L1 or anti-CTLA-4) was allowed, and 40% had some. Study-wide results and caveats: Expanded clones were, on average, more numerous among CD8+ T cells than CD4+. Among the nonresponders, some also had low normalized T-cell clonal expansion.

Assay: immunoSEQ multiplex PCR; the TCRdb copy retains only in-frame clones and omits some. The sample consists of 73,000 or so clones, around nine tenths of them appearing once. Trimming took 0 bases from V and 3 from J, leaving 8 bases between them. CDR1 LGHNA and CDR2 YSLEER come from the germline V gene. The CDR3 is made up of 15 amino acids. This clone has just a few counts. Its antigen is undetermined. The starting material was CD4+ or CD8+ T cells sorted from blood, obtained in a trial of the OX40 agonist ivuxolimab. The V gene is TRBV4-3, the J gene TRBJ1-4; D gene ambiguous. The clonotype comes from an adult with an advanced solid tumor such as melanoma, head and neck, liver or kidney cancer. The CDR3 loop reads CASSQDNTANEKLFF. The CDR3 coding sequence is TGCGCCAGCAGCCAAGATAACACGGCTAATGAAAAACTGTTTTTT.